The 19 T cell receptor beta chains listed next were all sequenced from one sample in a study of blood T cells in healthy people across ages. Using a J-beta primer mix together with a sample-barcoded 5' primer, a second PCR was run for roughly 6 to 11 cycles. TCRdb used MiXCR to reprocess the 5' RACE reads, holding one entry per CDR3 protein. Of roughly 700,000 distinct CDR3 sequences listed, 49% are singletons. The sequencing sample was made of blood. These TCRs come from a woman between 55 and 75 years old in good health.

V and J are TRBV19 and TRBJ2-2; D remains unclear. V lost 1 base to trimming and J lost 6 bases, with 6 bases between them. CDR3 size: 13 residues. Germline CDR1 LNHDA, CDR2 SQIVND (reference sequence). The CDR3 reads CASSIVTAGELFF. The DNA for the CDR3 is TGTGCCAGTAGTATAGTAACAGCCGGGGAGCTGTTTTTT. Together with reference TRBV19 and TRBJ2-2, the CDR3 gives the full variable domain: DGGITQSPKYLFRKEGQNVTLSCEQNLNHDAMYWYRQDPGQGLRLIYYSQIVNDFQKGDIAEGYSVSREKKESFPLTVTSAQKNPTAFYLCASSIVTAGELFFGEGSRLTVL.

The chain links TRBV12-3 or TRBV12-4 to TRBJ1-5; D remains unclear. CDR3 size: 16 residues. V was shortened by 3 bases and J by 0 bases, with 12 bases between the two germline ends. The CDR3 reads CASSLWAGDSNQPQHF. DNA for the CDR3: TGTGCCAGCAGTTTGTGGGCAGGAGATAGCAATCAGCCCCAGCATTTT.

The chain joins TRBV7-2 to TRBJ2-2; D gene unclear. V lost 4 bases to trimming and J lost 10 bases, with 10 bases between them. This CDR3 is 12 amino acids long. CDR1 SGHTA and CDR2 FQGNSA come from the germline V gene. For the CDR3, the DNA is TGTGCCAGCAGCTCGATTTATGCGGAGCTGTTTTTT. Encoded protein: CASSSIYAELFF.

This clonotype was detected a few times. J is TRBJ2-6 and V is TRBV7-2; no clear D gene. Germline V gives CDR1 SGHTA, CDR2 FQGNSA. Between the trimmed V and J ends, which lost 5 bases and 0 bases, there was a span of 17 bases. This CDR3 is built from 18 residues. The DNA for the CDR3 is TGTGCCAGCAGCGTCCCCTCCCCATTTGGCTCTGGGGCCAACGTCCTGACTTTC. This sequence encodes CASSVPSPFGSGANVLTF.

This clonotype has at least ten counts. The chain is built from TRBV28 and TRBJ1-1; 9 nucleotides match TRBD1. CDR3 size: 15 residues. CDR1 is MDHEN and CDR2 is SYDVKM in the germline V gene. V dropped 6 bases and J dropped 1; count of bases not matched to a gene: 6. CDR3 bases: TGTGCCAGCAGAGAACAGGGGGCTTGGAACACTGAAGCTTTCTTT. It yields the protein CASREQGAWNTEAFF.

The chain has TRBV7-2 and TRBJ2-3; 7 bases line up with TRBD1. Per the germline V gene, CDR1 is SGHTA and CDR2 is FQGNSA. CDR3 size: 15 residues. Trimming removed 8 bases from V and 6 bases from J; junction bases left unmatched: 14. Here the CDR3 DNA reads TGTGCCAGCCTCCAATCCCTCACCAGGGGGGATACGCAGTATTTT. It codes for CASLQSLTRGDTQYF.

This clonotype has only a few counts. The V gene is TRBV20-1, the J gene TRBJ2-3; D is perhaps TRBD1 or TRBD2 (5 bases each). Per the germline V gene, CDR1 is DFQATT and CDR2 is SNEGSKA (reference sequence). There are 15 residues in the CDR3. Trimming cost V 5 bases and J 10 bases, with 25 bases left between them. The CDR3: CSAYRDALVGDAQYF. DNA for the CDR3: TGCAGTGCTTATCGGGACGCATTAGTGGGTGATGCGCAGTATTTT.

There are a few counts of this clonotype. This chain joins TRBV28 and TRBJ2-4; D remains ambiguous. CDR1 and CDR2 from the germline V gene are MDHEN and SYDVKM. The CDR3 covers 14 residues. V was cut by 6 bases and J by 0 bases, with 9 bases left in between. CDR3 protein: CASREEVAKNIQYF. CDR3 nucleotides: TGTGCCAGCAGGGAAGAGGTAGCCAAAAACATTCAGTACTTC.

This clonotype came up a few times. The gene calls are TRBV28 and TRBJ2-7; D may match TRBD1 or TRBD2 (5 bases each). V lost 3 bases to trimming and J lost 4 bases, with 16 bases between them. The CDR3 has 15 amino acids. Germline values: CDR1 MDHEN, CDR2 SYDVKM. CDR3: CASSFYTGPAYEQYF. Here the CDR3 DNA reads TGTGCCAGCAGTTTCTATACGGGACCCGCTTACGAGCAGTACTTC.

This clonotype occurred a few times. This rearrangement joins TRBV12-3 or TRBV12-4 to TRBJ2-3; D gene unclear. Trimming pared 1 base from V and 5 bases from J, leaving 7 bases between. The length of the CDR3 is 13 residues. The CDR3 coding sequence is TGTGCCAGCAGTTTAGGGGCGCAAGATACGCAGTATTTT. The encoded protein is CASSLGAQDTQYF.

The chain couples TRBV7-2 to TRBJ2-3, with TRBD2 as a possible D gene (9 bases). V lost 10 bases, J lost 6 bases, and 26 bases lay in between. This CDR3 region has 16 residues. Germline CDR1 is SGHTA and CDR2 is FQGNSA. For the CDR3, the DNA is TGTGCCACCCGCTCAGGGGGCGGGAGGGCCAAGGATACGCAGTATTTT. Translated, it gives CATRSGGGRAKDTQYF.

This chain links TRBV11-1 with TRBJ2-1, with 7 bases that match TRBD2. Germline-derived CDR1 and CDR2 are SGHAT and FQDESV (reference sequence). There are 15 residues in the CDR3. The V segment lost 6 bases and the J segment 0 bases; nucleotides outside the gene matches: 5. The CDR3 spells CASRPERDSYNEQFF. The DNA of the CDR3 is TGTGCCAGCAGGCCAGAGCGGGACTCCTACAATGAGCAGTTCTTC. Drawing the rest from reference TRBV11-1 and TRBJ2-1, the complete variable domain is EAEVAQSPRYKITEKSQAVAFWCDPISGHATLYWYRQILGQGPELLVQFQDESVVDDSQLPKDRFSAERLKGVDSTLKIQPAELGDSAMYLCASRPERDSYNEQFFGPGTRLTVL.

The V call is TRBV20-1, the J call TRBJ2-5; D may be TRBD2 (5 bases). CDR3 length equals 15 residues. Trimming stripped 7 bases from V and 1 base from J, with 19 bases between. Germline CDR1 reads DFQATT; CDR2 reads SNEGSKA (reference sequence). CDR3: CSGAGVIHPQETQYF. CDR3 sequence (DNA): TGCAGTGGGGCGGGCGTCATCCATCCCCAAGAGACCCAGTACTTC.

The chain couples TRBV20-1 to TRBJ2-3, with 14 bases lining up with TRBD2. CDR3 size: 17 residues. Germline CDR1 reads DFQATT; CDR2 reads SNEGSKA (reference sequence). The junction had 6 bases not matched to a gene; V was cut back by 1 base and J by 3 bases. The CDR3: CSARGGLAGVETDTQYF. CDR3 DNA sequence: TGCAGTGCTAGAGGGGGACTAGCGGGAGTGGAGACAGATACGCAGTATTTT.

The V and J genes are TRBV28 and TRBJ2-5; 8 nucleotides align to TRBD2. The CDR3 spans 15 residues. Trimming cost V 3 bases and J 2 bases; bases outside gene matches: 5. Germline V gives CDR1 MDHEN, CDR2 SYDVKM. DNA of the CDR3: TGTGCCAGCAGTTTTGGTAGCGGGAAGCAAGAGACCCAGTACTTC. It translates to CASSFGSGKQETQYF.

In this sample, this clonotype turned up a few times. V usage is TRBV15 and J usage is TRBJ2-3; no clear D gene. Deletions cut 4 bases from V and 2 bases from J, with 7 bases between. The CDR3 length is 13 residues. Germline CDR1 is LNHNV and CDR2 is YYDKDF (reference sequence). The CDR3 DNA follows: TGTGCCACCAGCAATTTAGTCACAGATACGCAGTATTTT. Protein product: CATSNLVTDTQYF. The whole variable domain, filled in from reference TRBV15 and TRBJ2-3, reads DAMVIQNPRYQVTQFGKPVTLSCSQTLNHNVMYWYQQKSSQAPKLLFHYYDKDFNNEADTPDNFQSRRPNTSFCFLDIRSPGLGDTAMYLCATSNLVTDTQYFGPGTRLTVL.

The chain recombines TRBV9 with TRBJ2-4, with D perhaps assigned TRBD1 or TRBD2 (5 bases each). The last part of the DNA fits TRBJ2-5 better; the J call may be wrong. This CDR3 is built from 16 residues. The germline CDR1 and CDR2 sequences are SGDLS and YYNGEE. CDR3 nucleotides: TGTGCCAGCAGCGTAGGAGCAGCTGTGGGGGAAGAGACCCAGTACTTC. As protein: CASSVGAAVGEETQYF.

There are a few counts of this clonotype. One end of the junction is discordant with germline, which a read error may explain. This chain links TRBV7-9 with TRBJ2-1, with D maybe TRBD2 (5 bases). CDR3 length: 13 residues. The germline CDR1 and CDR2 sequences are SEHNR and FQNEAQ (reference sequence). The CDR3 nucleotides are TGTGCCAGCAGCCCCCGAGACTACTATGAGCAGTTCTTC. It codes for CASSPRDYYEQFF.

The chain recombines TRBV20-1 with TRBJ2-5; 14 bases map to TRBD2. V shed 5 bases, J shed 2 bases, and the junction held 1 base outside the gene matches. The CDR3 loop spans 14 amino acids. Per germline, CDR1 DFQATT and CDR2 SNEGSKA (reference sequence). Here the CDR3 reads CSAGLAGGQETQYF. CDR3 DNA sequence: TGCAGTGCTGGACTAGCGGGAGGACAAGAGACCCAGTACTTC.